This T cell receptor (beta chain) was found in a study of T cells in Graves' hyperthyroidism and ophthalmopathy. V dropped 1 base and J dropped 3 bases, with 12 bases sitting between them. Germline values: CDR1 LNHDA, CDR2 SQIVND (reference sequence). This CDR3 spans 15 amino acids. The table lists this clonotype with many counts. It was RNA transcripts that yielded the amplified TCR beta CDR3 regions. With the HTBI primer set, the TCR CDR3 went through a first round of RT-PCR. TCRdb re-called the multiplex PCR reads through MiXCR, storing one row per CDR3 protein. The sample lists 550,000 to 700,000 distinct CDR3 sequences, 14% to 15% seen once, with 4.3% in the top ten. With duration under 3 months, ophthalmopathy was active: Clinical Activity Score at least 3, NOSPECS at least 4.

The J gene is TRBJ1-1, the V gene TRBV19, with D possibly matching TRBD1 (6 bases). The source of this sequence is a woman aged 40-49 years with Graves' ophthalmopathy. Sequences were obtained from blood. In DNA form, the CDR3 reads TGTGCCAGTAGTATAGCAGGGGAGAGGTACACTGAAGCTTTCTTT. Its translation is CASSIAGERYTEAFF.